This TCR beta chain was recorded in a study of OX40 agonist ivuxolimab in advanced cancers. Profiled with immunoSEQ multiplex PCR; TCRdb holds only in-frame clones, not every one. The table lists 75,000 to 100,000 clones, roughly 80% of them singletons. V trimming: 5 bases; J trimming: 6 bases; junction bases outside the gene matches: 4. The CDR3 loop spans 13 amino acids. Per the germline V gene, CDR1 is SGHTA and CDR2 is FQGNSA. The rearrangement joins TRBV7-2 to TRBJ2-4, with 7 bases identical to TRBD1. The source of this sequence is an adult with an advanced solid tumor such as melanoma, head and neck, liver or kidney cancer. Sequences were derived from CD4+ or CD8+ T cells sorted from blood, sampled in a trial of the OX40 agonist ivuxolimab. For the CDR3, the DNA is TGTGCCAGCAGCCCAGGACAGGCAAACATTCAGTACTTC. It codes for CASSPGQANIQYF.